These 31 T cell receptor beta chains share one sample of origin, sequenced in a study of PD-1 blockade in classical Hodgkin lymphoma. The assay was immunoSEQ multiplex PCR, and TCRdb's table has in-frame clones only and misses some. The sample consists of roughly 35,000 clones, roughly 90% of them appearing once. Time point of the sample: cycle 4 day 1 (C4D1), after less than 7 weeks of nivolumab. Autologous stem cell transplantation was followed by relapse in every patient, and brentuximab vedotin exposure varied. It was by magnetic negative selection that CD4+ T cells were purified from thawed PBMCs. The specimen was CD4+ T cells from blood, collected before the fourth cycle of nivolumab. The receptors come from a human donor with classical Hodgkin lymphoma.

The V and J genes are TRBV2 and TRBJ2-1; possible D gene TRBD2, 6 bases. The germline V gene has CDR1 SNHLY and CDR2 FYNNEI. Between the trimmed V and J ends, which lost 3 bases and 9 bases, there was a span of 15 bases. The CDR3 is 14 residues long. The CDR3 DNA sequence: TGTGCCAGCAGTGACGGGGGTGCCGGGGCTGAGCAGTTCTTC. Translated, it gives CASSDGGAGAEQFF.

This clone has only one observation. The gene calls are TRBV6-6 and TRBJ2-3, with 7 positions matching TRBD2. Trimming removed 6 bases from V and 4 bases from J; junction bases left unmatched: 4. This CDR3 region has 13 residues. Germline-derived CDR1 and CDR2 are MNHNY and SVGAGI (reference sequence). The CDR3 spells CASRKLASDTQYF. CDR3 in DNA: TGTGCCAGCAGAAAACTAGCGTCAGATACGCAGTATTTT.

V is TRBV10-3 and J is TRBJ2-7; D not certain. CDR3 length: 11 residues. From germline, CDR1 is ENHRY and CDR2 SYGVKD. Trimming stripped 6 bases from V and 2 bases from J, with 5 bases between. CDR3 bases: TGTGCCATCAGGCAGACCTACGAGCAGTACTTC. It yields the protein CAIRQTYEQYF.

The chain couples TRBV7-3 to TRBJ1-1; the D is unclear. The CDR3 contains 12 residues. Germline V lookup: CDR1 SGHTA, CDR2 FQGTGA. Trimming left V 5 bases short and J 2 bases short, with 6 bases between. Here the CDR3 DNA reads TGTGCCAGCAGCCATACCAACACTGAAGCTTTCTTT. Protein: CASSHTNTEAFF.

About this clone itself: A read error may produce the germline difference seen at one junction end. J is TRBJ2-1 and V is TRBV27; maybe TRBD2 (6 bases). CDR3 size: 11 residues. Germline V gene lookup returns CDR1 MNHEY and CDR2 SMNVEV (reference sequence). The CDR3 is CASSLGGAWLF. In DNA, the CDR3 is TGTGCCAGCAGTTTAGGAGGGGCTTGGCTCTTC.

This clone was seen just once. The chain is built from TRBV19 and TRBJ2-1; 10 bases match TRBD1. Germline V CDR1 and CDR2: LNHDA, SQIVND (reference sequence). The CDR3 has 15 amino acids. The V segment lost 5 bases and the J segment 4 bases; nucleotides outside the gene matches: 5. CDR3 nucleotide sequence: TGTGCCAGTAGTGGTCCGGGACAGGGGTACAATGAGCAGTTCTTC. Its protein product is CASSGPGQGYNEQFF.

The gene calls are TRBV7-9 and TRBJ2-7; D ambiguous. V was shortened by 2 bases and J by 6 bases, with 5 bases between the two germline ends. This CDR3 spans 11 amino acids. In germline, CDR1 is SEHNR, CDR2 FQNEAQ (reference sequence). CDR3 coding DNA: TGTGCCAGCAGCTTAATGTTCGAGCAGTACTTC. It codes for CASSLMFEQYF. Filled out from reference TRBV7-9 and TRBJ2-7, the complete variable domain reads DTGVSQNPRHKITKRGQNVTFRCDPISEHNRLYWYRQTLGQGPEFLTYFQNEAQLEKSRLLSDRFSAERPKGSFSTLEIQRTEQGDSAMYLCASSLMFEQYFGPGTRLTVT.

This chain connects TRBV28 to TRBJ1-1, with no clear D. The CDR3 contains 15 residues. The germline V and J ends were trimmed by 7 bases and 0 bases, with 15 bases remaining between them. The germline gives CDR1 MDHEN, CDR2 SYDVKM. CDR3 nucleotide sequence: TGTGCCAGCACCCATCCCCTTACCATGAACACTGAAGCTTTCTTT. It translates to CASTHPLTMNTEAFF.

CDR3 sequence: CASSLGGGPLDEQFF. The CDR3 nucleotides read TGTGCCAGCAGCTTGGGCGGGGGGCCCCTGGATGAGCAGTTCTTC. This sequence joins TRBV5-4 and TRBJ2-1; TRBD2 agrees at 8 bases. Germline V gene sequence: CDR1 SGHNT, CDR2 YYREEE (reference sequence). V trimming: 0 bases; J trimming: 8 bases; junction bases outside the gene matches: 7. The length of the CDR3 is 15 residues.

This clone has only a few counts. The chain couples TRBV30 to TRBJ1-1; D uncertain. V lost 3 bases to trimming and J lost 3 bases, with 8 bases between them. Germline assignment: CDR1 GTSNPN and CDR2 SVGIG (reference sequence). The CDR3 is 12 amino acids. In DNA form, the CDR3 reads TGTGCCTGGAGATTGCAGCACACTGAAGCTTTCTTT. Translating it yields CAWRLQHTEAFF.

This clone occurred once. The chain recombines TRBV4-1 with TRBJ2-2; maybe TRBD2 (5 bases). Germline CDR1 MGHRA, CDR2 YSYEKL. The V gene lost 1 base and the J gene lost 8 bases, with 14 bases spanning the gap. There are 15 residues in the CDR3. The CDR3 sequence: CASSQGRRAMGELFF. The CDR3, as DNA: TGCGCCAGCAGCCAAGGGCGGCGGGCAATGGGGGAGCTGTTTTTT.

The V and J genes are TRBV6-1 and TRBJ1-1; TRBD1 aligns across 8 bases. With V trimmed by 4 bases and J by 5 bases, 12 bases remained unmatched. This CDR3 has 16 amino acids. Germline CDR1 is MNHNS and CDR2 is SASEGT. The CDR3 spells CASSALQGAPWTEAFF. CDR3 nucleotide sequence: TGTGCCAGCAGTGCCCTTCAGGGGGCTCCTTGGACTGAAGCTTTCTTT.

This sequence joins TRBV18 and TRBJ1-2; no firm D call. The length of the CDR3 is 13 residues. V lost 6 bases and J lost 3, with 11 bases in between. Germline V gene lookup returns CDR1 KGHSH and CDR2 LQKENI. CDR3 bases: TGTGCCAGCTCGCTGGGAGTTGACTATGGCTACACCTTC. Translation: CASSLGVDYGYTF.

The rearrangement links TRBV5-1 to TRBJ1-2; possibly TRBD1 for D (6 bases). The CDR3 is 17 amino acids. CDR1 is SGHRS, CDR2 YFSETQ, per germline. Trimming took 0 bases from V and 0 from J, leaving 15 bases between them. The DNA for the CDR3 is TGCGCCAGCAGCTTGGCGCAGGGGACTGCAACTAACTATGGCTACACCTTC. Residues: CASSLAQGTATNYGYTF.

This chain connects TRBV6-1 to TRBJ1-5; 9 bases line up with TRBD1. Per the germline V gene, CDR1 is MNHNS and CDR2 is SASEGT. The junction had 6 bases not matched to a gene; V was cut back by 6 bases and J by 6 bases. The CDR3 is made up of 14 amino acids. The CDR3 here is CASSYTGGSQPQHF. The CDR3 nucleotides read TGTGCCAGCAGCTATACAGGGGGCAGTCAGCCCCAGCATTTT.

This chain links TRBV11-2 with TRBJ2-3, with 11 bases matching TRBD2. The V segment lost 5 bases and the J segment 7 bases; nucleotides outside the gene matches: 11. CDR1 is SGHAT and CDR2 is FQNNGV in the germline V gene. The CDR3 has 16 amino acids. The CDR3 protein is CASSPIAGGLSNTQYF. CDR3 in DNA: TGTGCCAGCAGCCCCATAGCGGGAGGGCTCAGCAATACGCAGTATTTT.

The rearrangement links TRBV28 to TRBJ1-5; 9 bases fit TRBD1. Germline V gene lookup returns CDR1 MDHEN and CDR2 SYDVKM. The CDR3 loop spans 16 amino acids. Losses at the gene ends were 5 bases for V and 5 bases for J; bases not matched to a gene: 10. The CDR3 sequence is CASSQWTGVRDQPQHF. CDR3 nucleotide sequence: TGTGCCAGCAGTCAATGGACAGGGGTGAGAGATCAGCCCCAGCATTTT.

The chain is built from TRBV30 and TRBJ2-3, with 7 bases fitting TRBD2. J gave up 5 bases and V 0 bases, and 17 bases lay outside the gene matches. Germline V gene data show CDR1 as GTSNPN and CDR2 as SVGIG (reference sequence). This CDR3 spans 18 amino acids. DNA for the CDR3: TGTGCCTGGAGTGTAAATCGACTAGCCGGAACCCGAGGAGATACGCAGTATTTT. Protein product: CAWSVNRLAGTRGDTQYF.

J is TRBJ2-2 and V is TRBV19, with 12 bases fitting TRBD2. This CDR3 has 17 amino acids. Germline lookup yields CDR1 LNHDA and CDR2 SQIVND (reference sequence). Unmatched junction bases numbered 2, after V lost 3 bases and J lost 0 bases. Here the CDR3 DNA reads TGTGCCAGTAGTATTGGACTAGCGGGGACGAACACCGGGGAGCTGTTTTTT. This codes for CASSIGLAGTNTGELFF.

This chain joins TRBV7-8 and TRBJ2-1; the match to TRBD2 covers 8 bases. Unmatched junction bases numbered 0, after V lost 2 bases and J lost 6 bases. The CDR3 length is 13 residues. The germline V gene encodes CDR1 SGHVS and CDR2 FQNEAQ. The CDR3 coding sequence is TGTGCCAGCAGCTTACTAGCGGGCAATGAGCAGTTCTTC. Its translation is CASSLLAGNEQFF.

The V call is TRBV6-5, the J call TRBJ1-4, with D unresolved. This CDR3 has 13 residues. The V end lost 7 bases, the J end lost 8 bases, and 14 bases lay between the germline ends. Germline lookup yields CDR1 MNHEY and CDR2 SVGAGI. CDR3 protein: CASTEGRAEKLFF. CDR3 in DNA: TGTGCCAGCACCGAAGGACGGGCGGAAAAACTGTTTTTT.

The chain joins TRBV28 to TRBJ1-1; TRBD1 might be the D (6 bases). Trimming shortened V by 3 bases and J by 1 base, and 15 bases separated the two germline ends. There are 16 residues in the CDR3. Germline loops: CDR1 MDHEN, CDR2 SYDVKM. CDR3: CASSFEYMTGNTEAFF. The CDR3 DNA follows: TGTGCCAGCAGTTTCGAATATATGACAGGGAACACTGAAGCTTTCTTT.

The V and J genes are TRBV5-1 and TRBJ1-1; D is undetermined. This CDR3 has 15 amino acids. Trimming took off 1 base at V and 1 base at J, with 11 bases between the two ends. Germline CDR1 SGHRS, CDR2 YFSETQ. The CDR3 sequence: CASSLQTSQNTEAFF. The CDR3, as DNA: TGCGCCAGCAGCTTGCAGACAAGTCAGAACACTGAAGCTTTCTTT.

The V gene is TRBV28, the J gene TRBJ1-2; possible D gene TRBD1, 6 bases. The germline V gene has CDR1 MDHEN and CDR2 SYDVKM. The CDR3 extends over 13 amino acids. V was trimmed by 4 bases and J by 6 bases, leaving 12 bases between them. CDR3 sequence (DNA): TGTGCCAGCAGTTACGGGGGCAGGGATGGCTACACCTTC. The encoded protein is CASSYGGRDGYTF.

The rearrangement joins TRBV5-1 to TRBJ2-2, with TRBD1 matching 9 bases. Germline V gene lookup returns CDR1 SGHRS and CDR2 YFSETQ. J gave up 6 bases and V 7 bases, and 10 bases lay outside the gene matches. The length of the CDR3 is 15 residues. CDR3 residues: CASAEQRQGAGELFF. CDR3 DNA: TGCGCCAGCGCCGAGCAGAGACAGGGGGCCGGGGAGCTGTTTTTT.

The chain carries TRBV7-2 and TRBJ2-1; TRBD2 might be the D (6 bases). The CDR3 contains 17 residues. V shed 1 base and J shed 9 bases, with 22 bases lying between them. Germline V CDR1 and CDR2: SGHTA, FQGNSA. This CDR3 reads CASSLGHGSAYRSEQFF. CDR3 bases: TGTGCCAGCAGCTTAGGACACGGGAGTGCTTACCGTAGTGAGCAGTTCTTC.

V is TRBV7-2 and J is TRBJ2-3; 11 bases fit TRBD2. This CDR3 is built from 16 residues. Trimming removed 4 bases from V and 2 bases from J; junction bases left unmatched: 5. Germline V lookup: CDR1 SGHTA, CDR2 FQGNSA. The CDR3 here is CASSSDSGGVTDTQYF. The CDR3 coding sequence is TGTGCCAGCAGCTCAGATAGCGGGGGGGTCACAGATACGCAGTATTTT.

V is TRBV19 and J is TRBJ2-7; 7 nucleotides agree with TRBD1. Germline trimming cut 5 bases from V and 4 bases from J; bases unmatched to any gene: 8. Germline loops: CDR1 LNHDA, CDR2 SQIVND (reference sequence). This CDR3 contains 14 residues. CDR3 residues: CASSLPGQMYEQYF. The CDR3 region has the DNA TGTGCCAGTAGTCTTCCGGGACAGATGTACGAGCAGTACTTC.

The chain is built from TRBV7-2 and TRBJ2-7, with D maybe TRBD1 (6 bases). This CDR3 spans 15 amino acids. Between the trimmed V and J ends, which lost 5 bases and 0 bases, there was a span of 14 bases. Germline V gene sequence: CDR1 SGHTA, CDR2 FQGNSA. CDR3 in amino acids: CASSPRQASSYEQYF. The CDR3 nucleotides read TGTGCCAGCAGCCCAAGACAGGCTAGCTCCTACGAGCAGTACTTC.

The chain recombines TRBV10-1 with TRBJ1-4, with D possibly being TRBD1 (6 bases). Between the trimmed V and J ends, which lost 2 bases and 8 bases, there was a span of 15 bases. The CDR3 runs 15 residues. Germline V gives CDR1 WNHNN, CDR2 SYGVQD (reference sequence). This CDR3 reads CASSESRGRGEKLFF. CDR3 bases: TGCGCCAGCAGTGAGAGCCGGGGGCGAGGGGAAAAACTGTTTTTT.

This clone was recorded once. The chain joins TRBV11-2 to TRBJ2-1, with 8 bases identical to TRBD2. From germline, CDR1 is SGHAT and CDR2 FQNNGV. Trimming at V came to 5 bases and at J to 9 bases, leaving 3 bases not matched to a gene. The CDR3 sequence is 12 residues long. This CDR3 is CASSTGTSEQFF. As DNA, the CDR3 is TGTGCCAGCAGCACTGGGACTAGTGAGCAGTTCTTC.